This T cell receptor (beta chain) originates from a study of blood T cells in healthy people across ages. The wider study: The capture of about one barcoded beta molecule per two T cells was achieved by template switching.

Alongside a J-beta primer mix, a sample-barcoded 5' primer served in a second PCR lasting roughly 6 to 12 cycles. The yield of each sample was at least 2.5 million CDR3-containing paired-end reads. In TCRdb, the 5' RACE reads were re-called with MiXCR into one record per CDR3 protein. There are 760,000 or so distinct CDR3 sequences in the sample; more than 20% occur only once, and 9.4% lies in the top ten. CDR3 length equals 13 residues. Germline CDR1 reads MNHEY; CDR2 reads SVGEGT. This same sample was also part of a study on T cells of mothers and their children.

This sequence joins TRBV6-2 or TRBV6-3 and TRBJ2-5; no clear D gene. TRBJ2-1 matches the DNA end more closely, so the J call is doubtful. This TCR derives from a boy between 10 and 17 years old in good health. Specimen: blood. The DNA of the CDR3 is TGTGCCAGCAGCCGTCGTGTAGGAGTCGAGCAGTTCTTC. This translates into CASSRRVGVEQFF.